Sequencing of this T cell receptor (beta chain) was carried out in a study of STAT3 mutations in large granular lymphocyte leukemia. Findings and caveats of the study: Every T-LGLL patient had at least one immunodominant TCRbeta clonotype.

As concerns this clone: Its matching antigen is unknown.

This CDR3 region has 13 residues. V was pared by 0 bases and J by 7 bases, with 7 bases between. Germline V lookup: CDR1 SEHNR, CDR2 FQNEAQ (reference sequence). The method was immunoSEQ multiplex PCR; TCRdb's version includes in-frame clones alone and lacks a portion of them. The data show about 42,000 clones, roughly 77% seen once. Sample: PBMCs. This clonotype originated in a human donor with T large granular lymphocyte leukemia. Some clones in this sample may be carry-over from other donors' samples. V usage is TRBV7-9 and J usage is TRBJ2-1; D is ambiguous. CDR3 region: CASSLAYKNEQFF. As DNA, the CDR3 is TGTGCCAGCAGCTTAGCGTATAAGAATGAGCAGTTCTTC.